What follows are 4 T cell receptor beta chains derived from one specimen sequenced in a study of OX40 agonist ivuxolimab in advanced cancers. Assay: immunoSEQ multiplex PCR; the TCRdb copy retains only in-frame clones and omits some. The sample holds about 76,000 clones, roughly 80% seen once. Here the sequenced sample was CD4+ or CD8+ T cells sorted from blood, taken in a trial of the OX40 agonist ivuxolimab. The receptor source for this set is an adult with an advanced solid tumor such as melanoma, head and neck, liver or kidney cancer.

CDR3 nucleotide sequence: TGTGCCATCGTGGAGGCAGCCCATTCCGACGGCTACACCTTC. Encoded protein: CAIVEAAHSDGYTF. The chain employs TRBV10-3 and TRBJ1-2; D is unclear. Germline lookup yields CDR1 ENHRY and CDR2 SYGVKD. Trimming shortened V by 8 bases and J by 8 bases, and 21 bases separated the two germline ends. This CDR3 has 14 amino acids.

J is TRBJ2-1 and V is TRBV11-1; D may be TRBD1 (5 bases). Trimming removed 3 bases at V and 5 bases at J, with 20 bases between. Germline CDR1 SGHAT, CDR2 FQDESV (reference sequence). The CDR3 is 17 residues long. CDR3: CASSLVLRVQGNNEQFF. CDR3 bases: TGTGCCAGCAGCTTGGTCCTCCGGGTGCAGGGCAACAATGAGCAGTTCTTC.

The V gene is TRBV5-4, the J gene TRBJ2-2, with 10 bases identical to TRBD2. This CDR3 comprises 16 residues. After removal of 4 bases from V and 2 bases from J, the junction contained 5 bases not matched to a gene. Germline assignment: CDR1 SGHNT and CDR2 YYREEE (reference sequence). DNA for the CDR3: TGTGCCAGCAGCCCAGCGGGAGGGCCCAACACCGGGGAGCTGTTTTTT. Amino acids: CASSPAGGPNTGELFF.

This chain joins TRBV18 and TRBJ2-7, with D unresolved. This CDR3 comprises 14 residues. V gave up 4 bases and J gave up 3 bases, with 13 bases separating them. Per the germline V gene, CDR1 is KGHSH and CDR2 is LQKENI. This CDR3 is CASSQPRPSYEQYF. For the CDR3, the DNA is TGTGCCAGCTCACAACCCCGGCCAAGCTACGAGCAGTACTTC.